The 13 T cell receptor beta chains presented below share a single source sample, sequenced in a study of blood T cell repertoires in COVID-19 (dated by TCRdb to 2020 to 2022). Library method: the immunoSEQ multiplex PCR assay. TCRdb took this table from immuneACCESS and kept in-frame rearrangements with V and J called. Such tables lack part of the clones; where checked against another copy, unresolved V genes explain under half of the gap, and the rest is unexplained. Within this sample are roughly 300,000 clones, with about 90% of them counted one time only. The ten largest clonotypes hold 5% to 7.5% of the sample. The material sequenced was peripheral blood. Source of these receptors: a man aged 18 to 30 who had recovered from COVID-19.

This clone was recorded only once. This chain joins TRBV28 and TRBJ1-2; TRBD1 is a possible D gene (5 bases). V was cut by 7 bases and J by 0 bases, with 12 bases left in between. Germline-derived CDR1 and CDR2 are MDHEN and SYDVKM. The length of the CDR3 is 14 residues. As DNA, the CDR3 is TGTGCCAGCACCTTGACAGAGACTAACTATGGCTACACCTTC. Translating it yields CASTLTETNYGYTF.

This clone was recorded only once. This chain joins TRBV5-5 and TRBJ2-1; D not certain. V was cut by 0 bases and J by 9 bases, with 13 bases left in between. The CDR3 is made up of 14 amino acids. Germline V gives CDR1 SGHKS, CDR2 YYEKEE (reference sequence). This chain's CDR3 is CASSLALELGEQFF. The DNA of the CDR3 is TGTGCCAGCAGCTTGGCGCTAGAGTTGGGTGAGCAGTTCTTC.

The chain employs TRBV4-1 and TRBJ1-2; D call uncertain. This CDR3 region has 15 residues. Germline V CDR1 and CDR2: MGHRA, YSYEKL. Trimming left V 0 bases short and J 4 bases short, with 12 bases between. CDR3 sequence: CASSQDREKFYGYTF. DNA for the CDR3: TGCGCCAGCAGCCAAGACCGGGAAAAGTTCTATGGCTACACCTTC.

V is TRBV3-1 (or the pseudogene TRBV3-2) and J is TRBJ1-6; D possibly corresponds to TRBD1 (6 bases). Per the germline V gene, CDR1 is LGHDT and CDR2 is YNNKEL (reference sequence). The V end was cut by 6 bases, the J end by 7 bases, with 7 bases between. The CDR3 is 12 amino acids. CDR3 DNA sequence: TGTGCCAGCAGTACAGGGAATTCACCCCTCCACTTT. Translating it yields CASSTGNSPLHF.

The V gene is TRBV28, the J gene TRBJ1-2; TRBD1 might be the D (6 bases). The CDR3 is 13 residues long. V was shortened by 3 bases and J by 4 bases, with 9 bases between the two germline ends. Germline-derived CDR1 and CDR2 are MDHEN and SYDVKM. CDR3 coding DNA: TGTGCCAGCAGTTTGGGCAGGGGCTATGGCTACACCTTC. It is translated as CASSLGRGYGYTF.

The V call is TRBV5-1, the J call TRBJ2-5; weak D call: TRBD2 (6 bases). With 4 bases removed from V and 5 bases from J, the gap between germline ends came to 18 bases. Germline CDR1 reads SGHRS; CDR2 reads YFSETQ. This CDR3 is 15 amino acids long. The CDR3 here is CASSNLGTEGETQYF. The CDR3 DNA reads TGCGCCAGCAGCAACCTAGGTACGGAGGGGGAGACCCAGTACTTC.

The chain is built from TRBV3-1 (or the pseudogene TRBV3-2) and TRBJ2-7; D gene uncertain. This CDR3 spans 12 amino acids. Germline V lookup: CDR1 LGHDT, CDR2 YNNKEL (reference sequence). Trimming left V 0 bases short and J 5 bases short, with 5 bases between. The CDR3 sequence is CASSQDIDEQYF. The CDR3 DNA reads TGTGCCAGCAGCCAAGATATCGACGAGCAGTACTTC.

V and J are TRBV7-8 and TRBJ1-6; 8 bases are a match to TRBD1. Germline V CDR1 and CDR2: SGHVS, FQNEAQ. The CDR3 contains 18 residues. With V trimmed by 5 bases and J by 4 bases, 13 bases remained unmatched. Here the CDR3 DNA reads TGTGCCAGCAGCGTCCGACCGGACAGGGAGCTTTATAATTCACCCCTCCACTTT. Its protein product is CASSVRPDRELYNSPLHF.

This clone was seen once. The rearrangement uses TRBV2 and TRBJ2-1; 10 bases align to TRBD1. Losses at the gene ends were 3 bases for V and 11 bases for J; bases not matched to a gene: 7. CDR3 size: 14 residues. CDR1 is SNHLY and CDR2 is FYNNEI in the germline V gene. CDR3 DNA sequence: TGTGCCAGCAGTGACCTGGACAGGGGGACGAAGCAGTTCTTC. Its translation is CASSDLDRGTKQFF.

The chain links TRBV5-6 to TRBJ1-2, with D possibly being TRBD1 (6 bases). This CDR3 has 14 residues. Per germline, CDR1 SGHDT and CDR2 YYEEEE. V lost 4 bases and J lost 8, with 18 bases in between. The CDR3 sequence: CASSNRQGLEGYTF. CDR3 DNA sequence: TGTGCCAGCAGCAACCGTCAGGGGCTTGAGGGCTACACCTTC.

The CDR3 region has the DNA TGTGCCAGCTCACGGGGGCTCAGCAATCAGCCCCAGCATTTT. The encoded protein is CASSRGLSNQPQHF. The chain recombines TRBV18 with TRBJ1-5, with a weak D call TRBD1 (6 bases). The CDR3 has 14 amino acids. Germline V gives CDR1 KGHSH, CDR2 LQKENI. The germline V and J ends were trimmed by 4 bases and 1 base, with 8 bases remaining between them.

V is TRBV7-8 and J is TRBJ1-6; tentatively, D is TRBD1 (5 bases). V gave up 4 bases and J gave up 10 bases, with 23 bases separating them. The germline CDR1 and CDR2 sequences are SGHVS and FQNEAQ. The CDR3 extends over 17 amino acids. In DNA, the CDR3 is TGTGCCAGCAGCTCGGTCGGTCAGGGTGAAGCGCGATCACCCCTCCACTTT. Translation gives CASSSVGQGEARSPLHF.

V and J are TRBV11-2 and TRBJ2-7; D ambiguous. In germline, CDR1 is SGHAT, CDR2 FQNNGV. The length of the CDR3 is 17 residues. Deletions cut 1 base from V and 1 base from J, with 17 bases between. The CDR3 region is CASSLVLAVSSSYEQYF. In DNA form, the CDR3 reads TGTGCCAGCAGCTTAGTTCTTGCAGTTTCCTCATCCTACGAGCAGTACTTC.